This TCR beta chain comes out of a study of identical twins. The germline V gene has CDR1 DFQATT and CDR2 SNEGSKA (reference sequence). The V gene lost 5 bases and the J gene lost 5 bases, with 15 bases spanning the gap. The CDR3 is 13 residues long. Study-level results: Possibly, invariant MAIT and iNKT cells partly confounded zero-insertion analyses. Modeled out-of-frame TCR alpha sharing in monozygotic twins fell below observed levels. Twin pairs' shared out-of-frame alpha sequences were enriched in low generation probability.

Template switching, a step in the protocol, added a universal primer site, and cDNA carried unique molecular identifiers. TCRdb reprocessed the 5' RACE reads with MiXCR, giving one entry per CDR3 protein. The profile shows about 220,000 distinct CDR3 sequences, around a tenth of them singletons. Worth noting for this clonotype: The antigen remains unidentified.

This chain joins TRBV20-1 and TRBJ2-5; D not resolved. This clonotype was sampled from a woman under 30 in good health. Input material: memory (CD45RO+) T cells sorted from blood. The CDR3 is CSALLSGLETQYF. The CDR3, as DNA: TGCAGTGCTCTGCTGTCCGGGTTGGAGACCCAGTACTTC.